Shown below are 12 T cell receptor beta chains from a single sample sequenced in a study of tumor and adjacent non-tumor tissue in lung cancer. No cell sorting was done before RNA was extracted from the tissue. The normal lung tissue was taken more than 3 cm from the tumor edge. A modified ARM-PCR protocol with three rounds of nested PCR amplified TCRbeta. Via MiXCR, TCRdb re-called the multiplex PCR reads, giving one row per CDR3 protein. Altogether roughly 44,000 distinct CDR3 sequences are present, less than 70% being singletons, with the ten largest covering 19%. The specimen sequenced was distant non-tumor lung tissue. The origin of the receptors is a woman in her thirties or forties with non-small cell lung cancer.

Comments on this clonotype: An end of the junction differs from the germline gene, which may be a read error. The V gene is TRBV7-8, the J gene TRBJ2-5; 12 nucleotides line up with TRBD2. The CDR3 has 18 amino acids. Germline V CDR1 and CDR2: SGHVS, FQNEAQ. CDR3 in amino acids: CANSLAGTSGLEQETQYF. In DNA form, the CDR3 reads TGTGCCAACAGCTTAGCCGGGACTAGCGGGCTCGAACAAGAGACCCAGTACTTC.

Comment on this clonotype: Germline is not matched at one junction end, which may reflect a read error. The chain links TRBV4-1 to TRBJ2-7, with D maybe TRBD1 (7 bases). The V gene's germline CDR1 is MGHRA and CDR2 YSYEKL. This CDR3 has 14 amino acids. The chain's CDR3 is CAGSQGGLPAKQYF. As DNA, the CDR3 is TGCGCCGGCAGCCAGGGGGGCCTCCCCGCCAAGCAGTACTTC.

This sequence joins TRBV11-2 and TRBJ1-6, with D unclear. V lost 5 bases and J 3 bases, leaving 11 bases between the germline ends. Germline CDR1 reads SGHAT; CDR2 reads FQNNGV. The CDR3 length is 15 residues. The CDR3 DNA is TGTGCCAGCAGCCCCGGTTGGAACTATAATTCACCCCTCCACTTT. Its translation: CASSPGWNYNSPLHF.

On this clonotype itself: Here the CDR3 omits its conserved ending phenylalanine or tryptophan, so a read error is the likely source. The V gene is TRBV10-3, the J gene TRBJ1-3; 9 bases match TRBD1. The germline V gene encodes CDR1 ENHRY and CDR2 SYGVKD. CDR3 length: 17 residues. The CDR3 DNA reads as TGCGCCATCAGAGAATCGGACAGGGGAAGCTCTGGAAACACCATATATTCT. Protein product: CAIRESDRGSSGNTIYS.

By frequency in the sample, this clonotype is medium-sized. The chain has TRBV5-4 and TRBJ2-2; 15 nucleotides agree with TRBD2. V trimming: 7 bases; J trimming: 5 bases; junction bases outside the gene matches: 9. The CDR3 has 17 amino acids. Germline CDR1 reads SGHNT; CDR2 reads YYREEE (reference sequence). CDR3 bases: TGTGCCAGCTCATTCTTGGGACTAGCGGGAGGAACCGGGGAGCTGTTTTTT. Amino acids: CASSFLGLAGGTGELFF.

The chain has TRBV25-1 and TRBJ1-5; D possibly corresponds to TRBD1 (5 bases). There are 15 residues in the CDR3. The germline V gene has CDR1 MGHDK and CDR2 SYGVNS. V was shortened by 9 bases and J by 2 bases, with 17 bases between the two germline ends. CDR3 coding DNA: TGTGCCAGGGGCATGGGCCGGGGCCGCAATCAGCCCCAGCATTTT. Amino acids: CARGMGRGRNQPQHF. The full variable domain, completed using reference TRBV25-1 and TRBJ1-5, is EADIYQTPRYLVIGTGKKITLECSQTMGHDKMYWYQQDPGMELHLIHYSYGVNSTEKGDLSSESTVSRIRTEHFPLTLESARPSHTSQYLCARGMGRGRNQPQHFGDGTRLSIL.

This clonotype was picked up many times. The chain couples TRBV5-5 to TRBJ1-2; TRBD1 matches at 8 bases. V shed 4 bases and J 8 bases; nucleotides not matched to a gene: 16. This CDR3 has 16 amino acids. Germline V lookup: CDR1 SGHKS, CDR2 YYEKEE (reference sequence). The CDR3 DNA sequence: TGTGCCAGCAGCCCAGCGCGGACAGGGCTAAATGGGGGCTACACCTTC. Protein: CASSPARTGLNGGYTF.

This clonotype was counted between two and nine times. It may be a read error: a sequence one base away is much more abundant. This rearrangement joins TRBV28 to TRBJ2-7; the D gene could be TRBD1 or TRBD2 (6 bases each). From germline, CDR1 is MDHEN and CDR2 SYDVKM. There are 15 residues in the CDR3. Trimming removed 5 bases from V and 2 bases from J, with 16 bases in between. In DNA form, the CDR3 reads TGTGCCAGCAGTATTCGGGGGCGCCCAACCTACGAGCAGTACTTC. It specifies CASSIRGRPTYEQYF. The full variable domain, its missing parts supplied by reference TRBV28 and TRBJ2-7, is DVKVTQSSRYLVKRTGEKVFLECVQDMDHENMFWYRQDPGLGLRLIYFSYDVKMKEKGDIPEGYSVSREKKERFSLILESASTNQTSMYLCASSIRGRPTYEQYFGPGTRLTVT.

This clonotype was recorded many times. The rearrangement uses TRBV29-1 and TRBJ2-1, with D tentatively TRBD2 (6 bases). V was pared by 2 bases and J by 2 bases, with 16 bases between. This CDR3 spans 16 amino acids. Germline loops: CDR1 SQVTM, CDR2 ANQGSEA. In nucleotides, the CDR3 is TGCAGCGTTGAACCTAGCGAGAGAGCCACCTACAATGAGCAGTTCTTC. It yields the protein CSVEPSERATYNEQFF.

V and J are TRBV7-9 and TRBJ2-4; no clear D gene. V lost 7 bases to trimming and J lost 2 bases, with 15 bases between them. Per the germline V gene, CDR1 is SEHNR and CDR2 is FQNEAQ (reference sequence). The CDR3 extends over 15 amino acids. The CDR3 nucleotides read TGTGCCAGCAACCCGACCGGTGAGACCAAAAACATTCAGTACTTC. It encodes CASNPTGETKNIQYF.

To note about this clonotype: One end of the junction fails to match germline, which may point to a read error. V is TRBV6-4 and J is TRBJ2-3; 15 bases agree with TRBD2. Germline CDR1 reads MRHNA; CDR2 reads SNTAGT. The CDR3 covers 15 residues. CDR3 loop: CAGSDGTSGGDTQYF. In DNA form, the CDR3 reads TGTGCCGGCAGTGACGGGACTAGCGGGGGGGATACGCAGTATTTT.

Comment on this clonotype: One end of the junction is discordant with germline, which a read error may explain. The genes are TRBV29-1 and TRBJ2-7; TRBD2 aligns across 9 bases. This CDR3 region has 14 residues. Germline CDR1 is SQVTM and CDR2 is ANQGSEA. CDR3 region: CIVEDGTSPHDQYF. CDR3 bases: TGCATCGTTGAGGATGGGACTAGCCCCCACGACCAGTACTTC.